This is a list of T cell receptor beta chains from one sample in a study of control samples from healthy donors and cancer patients. Only in-frame clones appear in the TCRdb table, and some are missing; sequencing was by immunoSEQ multiplex PCR. Of roughly 450,000 clones listed, around 90% were seen once; the top ten hold about 6.3%. The sequenced sample consisted of PBMCs. All receptors derive from a middle-aged man with head and neck cancer. Each CDR3 is given with its conserved first and last residue. D genes are given only for firm matches. Clone sizes are given selectively: once, few, many, or a class where the clone is expanded.

size: NA; V: TRBV19; D: NA; J: TRBJ1-1; CDR3: CASSYPRAGPLGDTEAFF; DNA: TGTGCCAGTAGTTACCCCCGGGCAGGGCCGCTTGGGGACACTGAAGCTTTCTTT
size: NA; V: TRBV11-2; D: TRBD1; J: TRBJ1-3; CDR3: CASSLVGQGIGNTIYF; DNA: TGTGCCAGCAGCTTAGTGGGACAGGGGATTGGAAACACCATATATTTT
size: NA; V: TRBV4-2; D: NA; J: TRBJ2-2; CDR3: CASSQGAWTDTGELFF; DNA: TGTGCCAGCAGCCAAGGTGCTTGGACAGACACCGGGGAGCTGTTTTTT
size: NA; V: TRBV7-3; D: NA; J: TRBJ1-2; CDR3: CASSSSGRVAYGYTF; DNA: TGTGCCAGCAGCTCCTCGGGCAGGGTGGCCTATGGCTACACCTTC
size: NA; V: TRBV6-5; D: NA; J: TRBJ1-1; CDR3: CASSYSRGADTEAFF; DNA: TGTGCCAGCAGTTACTCGAGGGGGGCCGACACTGAAGCTTTCTTT
size: NA; V: TRBV12-3/TRBV12-4; D: NA; J: TRBJ2-7; CDR3: CASSLVAFEQYF; DNA: TGTGCCAGCAGTTTGGTTGCGTTCGAGCAGTACTTC
size: NA; V: TRBV7-8; D: TRBD1; J: TRBJ2-2; CDR3: CASSTLARQGGYTGELFF; DNA: TGTGCCAGCAGCACCCTGGCGCGACAGGGCGGTTACACCGGGGAGCTGTTTTTT
size: NA; V: TRBV7-9; D: TRBD1; J: TRBJ1-1; CDR3: CASSSGQDLRTEAFF; DNA: TGTGCCAGCAGCTCCGGACAGGACCTCCGGACTGAAGCTTTCTTT
size: NA; V: TRBV3-1/TRBV3-2; D: NA; J: TRBJ1-2; CDR3: CASSQEGGQGGYTF; DNA: TGTGCCAGCAGCCAAGAGGGGGGCCAGGGAGGCTACACCTTC
size: few; V: TRBV30; D: NA; J: TRBJ1-1; CDR3: CAWSLLNTEAFF; DNA: TGTGCCTGGAGTTTGCTAAACACTGAAGCTTTCTTT
size: NA; V: TRBV9; D: TRBD1; J: TRBJ2-1; CDR3: CASSGDRGPLEQFF; DNA: TGTGCCAGCAGCGGAGACAGGGGGCCACTTGAGCAGTTCTTC
size: NA; V: TRBV28; D: NA; J: TRBJ1-3; CDR3: CASSFGPYRGHTGNTIYF; DNA: TGTGCCAGCAGTTTCGGACCCTATCGGGGGCACACTGGAAACACCATATATTTT
size: NA; V: TRBV6-4; D: NA; J: TRBJ2-5; CDR3: CASSDRAGETQYF; DNA: TGTGCCAGCAGTGACCGGGCTGGGGAGACCCAGTACTTC
size: NA; V: TRBV7-3; D: TRBD2; J: TRBJ2-2; CDR3: CASTQAGAAGGELFF; DNA: TGTGCCAGCACCCAAGCGGGGGCGGCGGGAGGGGAGCTGTTTTTT
size: once; V: TRBV19; D: NA; J: TRBJ2-5; CDR3: CASSIGQWETQYF; DNA: TGTGCCAGTAGTATTGGGCAGTGGGAGACCCAGTACTTC
size: NA; V: TRBV11-1; D: TRBD2; J: TRBJ2-3; CDR3: CASSLGDYSTDTQYF; DNA: TGTGCCAGCAGCTTAGGGGACTATAGCACAGATACGCAGTATTTT
size: NA; V: TRBV3-1/TRBV3-2; D: NA; J: TRBJ2-2; CDR3: CASSRAPGNPTGELFF; DNA: TGTGCCAGCAGCCGGGCACCGGGAAATCCAACCGGGGAGCTGTTTTTT
size: NA; V: TRBV15; D: TRBD1; J: TRBJ2-7; CDR3: CATSSEHTGTGRYEQYF; DNA: TGTGCCACCAGCAGCGAACACACCGGGACAGGGAGATACGAGCAGTACTTC
size: NA; V: TRBV11-2; D: NA; J: TRBJ1-1; CDR3: CASSLAQGTEAFF; DNA: TGTGCCAGCAGCTTAGCACAGGGTACTGAAGCTTTCTTT
size: once; V: TRBV29-1; D: TRBD1; J: TRBJ1-2; CDR3: CSVGTGQGNGYTF; DNA: TGCAGCGTTGGGACAGGACAGGGGAATGGCTACACCTTC